A selection of T cell receptor beta chains follows, all from one sample in a study of T-cell memory formation after mild COVID-19. TCRdb analysed the 5' RACE reads with MiXCR anew, one entry per CDR3 protein. The sample contains more than 75,000 distinct CDR3 sequences, 14% of which appear only once. The sequencing input was PBMCs or a T cell subset sorted from them (not recorded which). The receptors come from an adult woman who had mild COVID-19 (a few samples of this study predate the infection). Cell type and time point are not known. Each CDR3 is given with its conserved first and last residue. Each record gives: clone size, D gene, J gene, CDR3 length, V gene, CDR3 DNA, CDR3 protein. A D gene is named only where the DNA matches it firmly. A clone size is listed for some rows: how often the clone was seen (once, few, many), or a class if it is expanded.

abundance: few; d_gene: TRBD1; j_gene: TRBJ2-3; len: 16; v_gene: TRBV12-3/TRBV12-4; CDR3nt: TGTGCCAGCAGCCCTCACAGGGGGCTCAGCACAGATACGCAGTATTTT; CDR3aa: CASSPHRGLSTDTQYF
abundance: NA; d_gene: NA; j_gene: TRBJ2-7; len: 13; v_gene: TRBV30; CDR3nt: TGTGCCTGGAGTCCCTTTACGGGTTACGAGCAGTACTTC; CDR3aa: CAWSPFTGYEQYF
abundance: few; d_gene: TRBD2; j_gene: TRBJ2-7; len: 14; v_gene: TRBV9; CDR3nt: TGTGCCAGAAGCGCTAGCGGGACCTCTGGAGAGCAGTACTTC; CDR3aa: CARSASGTSGEQYF
abundance: NA; d_gene: TRBD2; j_gene: TRBJ2-7; len: 13; v_gene: TRBV29-1; CDR3nt: TGCAGCGTTGGGGGCGGGAGCCCCTACGAGCAGTACTTC; CDR3aa: CSVGGGSPYEQYF
abundance: NA; d_gene: TRBD2; j_gene: TRBJ2-1; len: 14; v_gene: TRBV2; CDR3nt: TGTGCCAGCGGCCGACTAGCGGCCTACAATGAGCAGTTCTTC; CDR3aa: CASGRLAAYNEQFF
abundance: NA; d_gene: TRBD1; j_gene: TRBJ1-1; len: 18; v_gene: TRBV24-1; CDR3nt: TGTGCCACCAGTGAGCACAGGGACAGGAGATTCATGAACACTGAAGCTTTCTTT; CDR3aa: CATSEHRDRRFMNTEAFF
abundance: many; d_gene: NA; j_gene: TRBJ2-1; len: 16; v_gene: TRBV5-1; CDR3nt: TGCGCCAGCAGCTTGAGGGTTAGCGGTACAATCAATGAGCAGTTCTTC; CDR3aa: CASSLRVSGTINEQFF
abundance: NA; d_gene: NA; j_gene: TRBJ2-7; len: 15; v_gene: TRBV7-9; CDR3nt: TGTGCCAGCAGCTTACCAGGCGGGGCCCTGTACGAGCAGTACTTC; CDR3aa: CASSLPGGALYEQYF
abundance: few; d_gene: TRBD2; j_gene: TRBJ2-1; len: 16; v_gene: TRBV6-2/TRBV6-3; CDR3nt: TGTGCCAGCAGTTATCCGGGCGGGGGGTTTAACAATGAGCAGTTCTTC; CDR3aa: CASSYPGGGFNNEQFF
abundance: NA; d_gene: TRBD1; j_gene: TRBJ2-7; len: 15; v_gene: TRBV29-1; CDR3nt: TGCAGCGTTCTAGCGTGGGGACAGGAGTACTACGAGCAGTACTTC; CDR3aa: CSVLAWGQEYYEQYF
abundance: few; d_gene: TRBD1; j_gene: TRBJ2-7; len: 18; v_gene: TRBV20-1; CDR3nt: TGCAGTGCTAGACCCTCAGGGGGACAGGGGGTCATAATCTACGAGCAGTACTTC; CDR3aa: CSARPSGGQGVIIYEQYF
abundance: NA; d_gene: TRBD2; j_gene: TRBJ2-1; len: 16; v_gene: TRBV6-5; CDR3nt: TGTGCCAGCAGTTGGGGGACTAGCGGGGTAGACAATGAGCAGTTCTTC; CDR3aa: CASSWGTSGVDNEQFF
abundance: few; d_gene: NA; j_gene: TRBJ2-1; len: 13; v_gene: TRBV29-1; CDR3nt: TGCAGCGTTGACAGGAGCTCCTACAATGAGCAGTTCTTC; CDR3aa: CSVDRSSYNEQFF
abundance: many; d_gene: NA; j_gene: TRBJ2-7; len: 14; v_gene: TRBV7-9; CDR3nt: TGTGCCAGCAGCTTGGCCAGGAGCTCCTACGAGCAGTACTTC; CDR3aa: CASSLARSSYEQYF
abundance: few; d_gene: NA; j_gene: TRBJ1-1; len: 15; v_gene: TRBV4-1; CDR3nt: TGCGCCAGCAGCCAGATAGGACTTCTGAACACTGAAGCTTTCTTT; CDR3aa: CASSQIGLLNTEAFF
abundance: NA; d_gene: NA; j_gene: TRBJ2-3; len: 12; v_gene: TRBV7-8; CDR3nt: TGTGCCAGCAGCTTAGCCGAGGAGGTGGAGTATTTT; CDR3aa: CASSLAEEVEYF
abundance: NA; d_gene: NA; j_gene: TRBJ1-1; len: 18; v_gene: TRBV5-1; CDR3nt: TGCGCCAGCAGCTTGGTGTACCGGGGCAGAGGAGTGGAGAGTGAAGCTTTCTTT; CDR3aa: CASSLVYRGRGVESEAFF
abundance: few; d_gene: TRBD1; j_gene: TRBJ1-4; len: 16; v_gene: TRBV7-6; CDR3nt: TGTGCCAGCAGCTTAGCGCAGGGGGCTACTAATGAAAAACTGTTTTTT; CDR3aa: CASSLAQGATNEKLFF
abundance: many; d_gene: NA; j_gene: TRBJ2-1; len: 16; v_gene: TRBV7-6; CDR3nt: TGTGCCAGCAGCTTAGGGGCCCAGCCTCTTGAGAATGAGCAGTTCTTC; CDR3aa: CASSLGAQPLENEQFF
abundance: few; d_gene: NA; j_gene: TRBJ2-7; len: 15; v_gene: TRBV6-2/TRBV6-3; CDR3nt: TGTGCCAGCAGTGCCTGGTTAGACTCCTCCTACGAGCAGTACTTC; CDR3aa: CASSAWLDSSYEQYF
abundance: many; d_gene: NA; j_gene: TRBJ2-3; len: 16; v_gene: TRBV5-1; CDR3nt: TGCGCCAGCAGCCAGGACGTCCCGACTAGCACAGATACGCAGTATTTT; CDR3aa: CASSQDVPTSTDTQYF
abundance: NA; d_gene: TRBD2; j_gene: TRBJ2-5; len: 13; v_gene: TRBV18; CDR3nt: TGTGCCATCGCAGCGGGGGAGCAAGAGACCCAGTACTTC; CDR3aa: CAIAAGEQETQYF
abundance: NA; d_gene: TRBD1; j_gene: TRBJ2-3; len: 15; v_gene: TRBV6-5; CDR3nt: TGTGCCAGCAGTAGGGGACAGGGGACGCCAGATACGCAGTATTTT; CDR3aa: CASSRGQGTPDTQYF
abundance: once; d_gene: NA; j_gene: TRBJ2-7; len: 16; v_gene: TRBV7-2; CDR3nt: TGTGCCAGCAGCTTATCCAGATACGGGACAACCTACGAGCAGTACTTC; CDR3aa: CASSLSRYGTTYEQYF
abundance: NA; d_gene: TRBD1; j_gene: TRBJ1-5; len: 18; v_gene: TRBV12-3/TRBV12-4; CDR3nt: TGTGCCAGCAGTCCTCCAGGTCCTACTTTGACAGGGGGTCAGCCCCAGCATTTT; CDR3aa: CASSPPGPTLTGGQPQHF
abundance: few; d_gene: NA; j_gene: TRBJ2-7; len: 12; v_gene: TRBV5-4; CDR3nt: TGTGCCAGCAGCTTCGGGGTGTACGAGCAGTACTTC; CDR3aa: CASSFGVYEQYF
abundance: few; d_gene: NA; j_gene: TRBJ2-3; len: 14; v_gene: TRBV12-3/TRBV12-4; CDR3nt: TGTGCCAGCAGTTTAGTAGGGGGGACAGATACGCAGTATTTT; CDR3aa: CASSLVGGTDTQYF
abundance: few; d_gene: NA; j_gene: TRBJ2-2; len: 18; v_gene: TRBV7-2; CDR3nt: TGTGCCAGCAGCTTAGGTTACGGGACACGACTACCCACCGGGGAGCTGTTTTTT; CDR3aa: CASSLGYGTRLPTGELFF
abundance: few; d_gene: NA; j_gene: TRBJ1-2; len: 15; v_gene: TRBV27; CDR3nt: TGTGCCAGCAGTTTCGGATCAGGGGCAGGCTATGGCTACACCTTC; CDR3aa: CASSFGSGAGYGYTF
abundance: NA; d_gene: TRBD2; j_gene: TRBJ2-1; len: 15; v_gene: TRBV5-5; CDR3nt: TGTGCCAGCAGCTTGGCGGAACTAGCGGGAAATGAGCAGTTCTTC; CDR3aa: CASSLAELAGNEQFF
abundance: NA; d_gene: TRBD1; j_gene: TRBJ2-3; len: 16; v_gene: TRBV9; CDR3nt: TGTGCCAGCAGCTTGGGGACAGGGGGCATACGAGATACGCAGTATTTT; CDR3aa: CASSLGTGGIRDTQYF
abundance: many; d_gene: NA; j_gene: TRBJ2-5; len: 16; v_gene: TRBV7-9; CDR3nt: TGTGCCAGCAGCTTATCTTCGATTCGGCCAGGGGAGACCCAGTACTTC; CDR3aa: CASSLSSIRPGETQYF
abundance: few; d_gene: TRBD2; j_gene: TRBJ2-1; len: 15; v_gene: TRBV11-2; CDR3nt: TGTGCCAGCAGCTTAGCGGGGGGGCCGGGCAATGAGCAGTTCTTC; CDR3aa: CASSLAGGPGNEQFF
abundance: NA; d_gene: NA; j_gene: TRBJ2-7; len: 15; v_gene: TRBV5-6; CDR3nt: TGTGCCAGCAGCTTGTCAATGGGTGTGAGTACGGAGCAGTACTTC; CDR3aa: CASSLSMGVSTEQYF
abundance: many; d_gene: NA; j_gene: TRBJ2-1; len: 13; v_gene: TRBV5-6; CDR3nt: TGTGCCAGCAGCCCGGTAGCCTACAATGAGCAGTTCTTC; CDR3aa: CASSPVAYNEQFF
abundance: few; d_gene: NA; j_gene: TRBJ2-1; len: 18; v_gene: TRBV7-8; CDR3nt: TGTGCCAGCAGCTGGACGGTAGGACGGGAGATCTTCGGGAATGAGCAGTTCTTC; CDR3aa: CASSWTVGREIFGNEQFF
abundance: few; d_gene: NA; j_gene: TRBJ2-7; len: 15; v_gene: TRBV4-3; CDR3nt: TGCGCCAGCAGCCAAGATCGGAGGGGGGCCGACGAGCAGTACTTC; CDR3aa: CASSQDRRGADEQYF
abundance: NA; d_gene: TRBD2; j_gene: TRBJ2-1; len: 15; v_gene: TRBV5-1; CDR3nt: TGCGCCAGCAGCGTTAGCGGGAGGGCCGCTGATGAGCAGTTCTTC; CDR3aa: CASSVSGRAADEQFF
abundance: NA; d_gene: NA; j_gene: TRBJ2-1; len: 12; v_gene: TRBV19; CDR3nt: TGTGCCAGTAGTATTCGGGGGCAAGAGCAGTTCTTC; CDR3aa: CASSIRGQEQFF
abundance: NA; d_gene: NA; j_gene: TRBJ1-1; len: 14; v_gene: TRBV9; CDR3nt: TGTGCCAGCAGCGTAGGTCGGGATTACACTGAAGCTTTCTTT; CDR3aa: CASSVGRDYTEAFF
abundance: few; d_gene: NA; j_gene: TRBJ2-3; len: 14; v_gene: TRBV15; CDR3nt: TGTGCCACCAGCAGCAGGGGTAGCACAGATACGCAGTATTTT; CDR3aa: CATSSRGSTDTQYF
abundance: few; d_gene: NA; j_gene: TRBJ2-1; len: 13; v_gene: TRBV10-3; CDR3nt: TGTGCCACCAATTATGGGTCCTACAATGAGCAGTTCTTC; CDR3aa: CATNYGSYNEQFF
abundance: few; d_gene: NA; j_gene: TRBJ2-3; len: 11; v_gene: TRBV5-5; CDR3nt: TGTGCCAGCAGCATCCCAGATACGCAGTATTTT; CDR3aa: CASSIPDTQYF
abundance: few; d_gene: NA; j_gene: TRBJ2-1; len: 13; v_gene: TRBV27; CDR3nt: TGTGCCAGCAGTTCGAACCCTTACAATGAGCAGTTCTTC; CDR3aa: CASSSNPYNEQFF
abundance: few; d_gene: TRBD1; j_gene: TRBJ2-5; len: 18; v_gene: TRBV9; CDR3nt: TGTGCCAGCAGCGTTTCCATCCAAGGGACAGGCGACCAAGAGACCCAGTACTTC; CDR3aa: CASSVSIQGTGDQETQYF
abundance: few; d_gene: TRBD1; j_gene: TRBJ2-6; len: 16; v_gene: TRBV29-1; CDR3nt: TGCAGCGTTCTCGGGACAGGGGAGTCTGGGGCCAACGTCCTGACTTTC; CDR3aa: CSVLGTGESGANVLTF
abundance: NA; d_gene: TRBD2; j_gene: TRBJ2-7; len: 14; v_gene: TRBV6-5; CDR3nt: TGTGCCAGCGCGGGCGGGAGTATGTCCCTCGAGCAGTACTTC; CDR3aa: CASAGGSMSLEQYF
abundance: many; d_gene: NA; j_gene: TRBJ2-7; len: 15; v_gene: TRBV29-1; CDR3nt: TGCAGCGTTGAAGGGTCTCCTCGCAATTTCGGCGAGCAGTACTTC; CDR3aa: CSVEGSPRNFGEQYF
abundance: many; d_gene: NA; j_gene: TRBJ2-1; len: 16; v_gene: TRBV7-9; CDR3nt: TGTGCCAGCAGCGCGGTTACTCCTAGCTCCTACAATGAGCAGTTCTTC; CDR3aa: CASSAVTPSSYNEQFF
abundance: NA; d_gene: TRBD1; j_gene: TRBJ2-7; len: 13; v_gene: TRBV12-3/TRBV12-4; CDR3nt: TGTGCCAGCAGCTACGGGACAGGGGGCGAGCAGTACTTC; CDR3aa: CASSYGTGGEQYF
abundance: NA; d_gene: NA; j_gene: TRBJ1-1; len: 17; v_gene: TRBV5-1; CDR3nt: TGCGCCAGCAGCTTGGAGCCCTCCAGCGGATACAGCACTGAAGCTTTCTTT; CDR3aa: CASSLEPSSGYSTEAFF
abundance: few; d_gene: TRBD2; j_gene: TRBJ2-1; len: 16; v_gene: TRBV12-3/TRBV12-4; CDR3nt: TGTGCCAGCACCACAGGGACTAGCGGGAGGATAGATGAGCAGTTCTTC; CDR3aa: CASTTGTSGRIDEQFF
abundance: few; d_gene: NA; j_gene: TRBJ2-7; len: 12; v_gene: TRBV7-7; CDR3nt: TGTGCCAGCGGGAACCTCGCGGGTGAGCAGTACTTC; CDR3aa: CASGNLAGEQYF
abundance: NA; d_gene: NA; j_gene: TRBJ2-7; len: 15; v_gene: TRBV7-9; CDR3nt: TGTGCCAGCAGCTTGGGGGTAGGGGGCTCCTACGAGCAGTACTTC; CDR3aa: CASSLGVGGSYEQYF
abundance: NA; d_gene: NA; j_gene: TRBJ2-1; len: 15; v_gene: TRBV29-1; CDR3nt: TGCAGCGCCCCGGGTGCAGAGAGCTCCTACAATGAGCAGTTCTTC; CDR3aa: CSAPGAESSYNEQFF
abundance: NA; d_gene: NA; j_gene: TRBJ2-1; len: 13; v_gene: TRBV7-3; CDR3nt: TGTGCCAGCAGCGAGAATGCAAACAATGAGCAGTTCTTC; CDR3aa: CASSENANNEQFF
abundance: few; d_gene: NA; j_gene: TRBJ2-7; len: 14; v_gene: TRBV27; CDR3nt: TGTGCCAGCAGTCGGGACGGCTCCTCCTACGAGCAGTACTTC; CDR3aa: CASSRDGSSYEQYF
abundance: few; d_gene: TRBD1; j_gene: TRBJ2-7; len: 14; v_gene: TRBV15; CDR3nt: TGTGCCACCAGCAGGGGACAGGGAACCTACGAGCAGTACTTC; CDR3aa: CATSRGQGTYEQYF
abundance: NA; d_gene: TRBD1; j_gene: TRBJ2-7; len: 14; v_gene: TRBV19; CDR3nt: TGTGCCAGTAGTATCCTGGGACAGGCCTACGAGCAGTACTTC; CDR3aa: CASSILGQAYEQYF
abundance: once; d_gene: NA; j_gene: TRBJ1-6; len: 12; v_gene: TRBV7-9; CDR3nt: TGTGCCAGCATCTTATTGTTGTCACCCCTCCACTTT; CDR3aa: CASILLLSPLHF